This T cell receptor beta chain was captured in a study of siplizumab effects on memory and regulatory T cells (dated by TCRdb to about 2019). For the wider study: The study looked at the effect of siplizumab, an anti-CD2 antibody, on alloreactive T-cell subsets in allogeneic mixed lymphocyte reactions made from human PBMCs. Broader findings and caveats from the paper: Siplizumab significantly lowered the cumulative frequency of alloreactive sequences that could be traced to unstimulated CD4+ memory T cells. About 75-95% of proliferating CD4+ or CD8+ clones could not be given a naive or memory phenotype. Compared with memory T cells, unstimulated naive T cells appeared more diverse, and naive cells seemed to make a substantial contribution to the alloresponse. Because sequences below about 10^-5 frequency were poorly captured, only a minor fraction of alloreactive clones could be mapped to unstimulated subsets. Whether proliferating Tregs from siplizumab cultures actually had suppressive function was not functionally confirmed. Of the alloreactive CD4+ clones that could be mapped, the Treg-derived share averaged 68.8% with siplizumab compared with approximately 30% in control reactions.

The library was built by means of the immunoSEQ multiplex PCR assay. About 10^5 TCR templates per sample were assayed by the deep sequencing platform. Genomic DNA extracted from sorted T cells was the material used for TCRbeta CDR3 sequencing. The study's own analysis went as follows. The R programming language was used for clonal analysis of TCRbeta CDR3 data. Alloreactive CD4+ and CD8+ clones were defined by comparing unstimulated samples with post-reaction CFSE-low samples. Regulatory or non-regulatory origin was assigned to alloreactive CD4+ clones by matching of sequences to sorted unstimulated Treg and non-Treg repertoires. Imported from immuneACCESS, the table was reduced by TCRdb to in-frame sequences with V and J called. These copies leave out some clones; in studies compared against another copy, an unresolved V gene accounts for under half, and the cause of the remainder is not known. The D gene and trimming were derived from the DNA, and the V and J assignments and clone size from that table. This sample gives 50,000 or so clones in total; roughly 90% of them show up just once. The ten largest clones take up less than 0.35% of the sample.

In addition, sequencing in three donor pairs included unstimulated CD8+ effector memory subsets alongside CD4+ naive, CD8+ naive, CD8+ TEMRA and CD4+ memory subsets. Sorted unstimulated T cells, along with proliferating T cells recovered from mixed lymphocyte reactions, underwent TCRbeta CDR3 sequencing. Fresh whole blood from 9 to 11 HLA-typed healthy donors was used as the source from which PBMCs were isolated. The germline V gene (reference sequence) specifies SEHNR as CDR1 and FQNEAQ as CDR2. Reading from cysteine to phenylalanine, the CDR3 counts 14 amino acids. Only the CDR3 portion is preserved as DNA: 42 bases, with reading frame beginning at the first base. V is shortened by 3 bases, J by 1 base, and the region joining them spans 10 bases. As regards this clone: No cognate antigen has been identified for it. Base qualities are not provided; no much larger clone lies one nucleotide away.

This receptor was identified in a human donor in good health. The sequencing input was naive CD8+ T cells sorted from blood. The sample's cell subset or site label, in plain terms: unstimulated naive T cells. The rearrangement combines TRBV7-9 with TRBJ2-7; TRBD2 is a weak D gene call, 6 bases matching. The CDR3 region: CASSFFGGSYEQYF. The bases read TGTGCCAGCAGCTTTTTCGGGGGATCCTACGAGCAGTACTTC.